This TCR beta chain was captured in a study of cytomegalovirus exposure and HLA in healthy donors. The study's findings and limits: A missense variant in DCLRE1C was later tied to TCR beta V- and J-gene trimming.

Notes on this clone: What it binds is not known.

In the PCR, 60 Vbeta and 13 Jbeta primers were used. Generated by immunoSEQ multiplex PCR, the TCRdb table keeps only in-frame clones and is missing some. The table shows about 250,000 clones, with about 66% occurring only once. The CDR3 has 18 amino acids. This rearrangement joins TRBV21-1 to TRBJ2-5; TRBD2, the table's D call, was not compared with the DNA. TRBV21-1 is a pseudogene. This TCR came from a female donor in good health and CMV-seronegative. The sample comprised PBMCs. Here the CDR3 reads CASSNPWMEREDGKTQYF. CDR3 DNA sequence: TGTGCCAGCAGCAATCCCTGGATGGAGCGGGAGGACGGAAAGACCCAGTACTTC.